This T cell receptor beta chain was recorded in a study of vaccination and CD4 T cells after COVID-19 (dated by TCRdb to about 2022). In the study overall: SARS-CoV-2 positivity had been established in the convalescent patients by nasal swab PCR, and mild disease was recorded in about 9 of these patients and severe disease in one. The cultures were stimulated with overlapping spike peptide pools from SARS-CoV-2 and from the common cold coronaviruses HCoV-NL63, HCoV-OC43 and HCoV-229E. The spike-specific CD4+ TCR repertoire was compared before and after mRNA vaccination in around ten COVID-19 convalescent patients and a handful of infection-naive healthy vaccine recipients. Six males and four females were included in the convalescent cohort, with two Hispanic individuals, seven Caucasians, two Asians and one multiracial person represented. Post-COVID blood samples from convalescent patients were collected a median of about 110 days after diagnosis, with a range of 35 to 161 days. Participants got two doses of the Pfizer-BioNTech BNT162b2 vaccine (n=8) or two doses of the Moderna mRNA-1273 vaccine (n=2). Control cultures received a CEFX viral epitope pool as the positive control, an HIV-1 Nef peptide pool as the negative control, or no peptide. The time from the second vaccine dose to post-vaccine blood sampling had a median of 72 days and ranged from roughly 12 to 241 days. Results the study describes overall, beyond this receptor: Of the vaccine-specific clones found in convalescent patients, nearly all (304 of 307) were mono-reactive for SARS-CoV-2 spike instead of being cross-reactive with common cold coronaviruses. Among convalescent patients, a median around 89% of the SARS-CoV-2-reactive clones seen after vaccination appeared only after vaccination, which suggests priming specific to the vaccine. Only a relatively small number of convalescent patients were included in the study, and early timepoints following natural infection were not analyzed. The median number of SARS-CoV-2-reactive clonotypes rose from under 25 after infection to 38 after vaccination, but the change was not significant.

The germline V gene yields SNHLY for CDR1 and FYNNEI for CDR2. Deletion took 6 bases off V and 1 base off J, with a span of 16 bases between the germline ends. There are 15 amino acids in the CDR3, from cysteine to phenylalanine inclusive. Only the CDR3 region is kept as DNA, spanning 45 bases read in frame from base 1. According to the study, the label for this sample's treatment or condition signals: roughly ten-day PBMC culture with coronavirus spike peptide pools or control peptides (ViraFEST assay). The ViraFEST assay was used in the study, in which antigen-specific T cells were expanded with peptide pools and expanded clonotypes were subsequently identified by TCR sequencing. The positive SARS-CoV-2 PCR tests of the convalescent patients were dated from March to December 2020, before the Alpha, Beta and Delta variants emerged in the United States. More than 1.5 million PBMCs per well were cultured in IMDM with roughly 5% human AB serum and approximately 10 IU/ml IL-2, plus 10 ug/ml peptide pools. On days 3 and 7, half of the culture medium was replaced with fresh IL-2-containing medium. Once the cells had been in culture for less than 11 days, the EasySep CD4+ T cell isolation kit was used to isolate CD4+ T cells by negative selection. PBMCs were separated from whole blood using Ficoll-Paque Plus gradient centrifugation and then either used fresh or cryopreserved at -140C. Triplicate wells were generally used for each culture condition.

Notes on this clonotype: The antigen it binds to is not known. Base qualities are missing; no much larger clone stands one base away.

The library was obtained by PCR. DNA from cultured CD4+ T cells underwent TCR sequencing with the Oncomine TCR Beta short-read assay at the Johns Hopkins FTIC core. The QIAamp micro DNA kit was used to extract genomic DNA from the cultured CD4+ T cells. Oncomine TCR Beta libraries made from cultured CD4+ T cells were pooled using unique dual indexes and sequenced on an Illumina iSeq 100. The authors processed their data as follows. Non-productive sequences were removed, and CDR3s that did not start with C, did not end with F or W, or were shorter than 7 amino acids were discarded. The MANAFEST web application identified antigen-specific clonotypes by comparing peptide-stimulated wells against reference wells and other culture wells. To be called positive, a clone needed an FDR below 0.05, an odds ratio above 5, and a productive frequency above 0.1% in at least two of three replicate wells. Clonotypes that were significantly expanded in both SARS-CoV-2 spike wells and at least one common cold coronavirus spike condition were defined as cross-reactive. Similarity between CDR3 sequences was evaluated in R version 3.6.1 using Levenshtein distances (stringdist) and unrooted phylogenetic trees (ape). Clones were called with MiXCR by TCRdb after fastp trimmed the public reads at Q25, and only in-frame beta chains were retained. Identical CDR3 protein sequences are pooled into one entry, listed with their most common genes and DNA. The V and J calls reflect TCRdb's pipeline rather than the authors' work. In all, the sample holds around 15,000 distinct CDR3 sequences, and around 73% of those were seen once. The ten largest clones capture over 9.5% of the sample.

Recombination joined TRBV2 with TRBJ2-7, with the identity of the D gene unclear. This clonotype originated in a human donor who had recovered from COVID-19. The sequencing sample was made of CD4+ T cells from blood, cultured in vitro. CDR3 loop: CASRPGDGPSYEQYF. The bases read TGTGCCAGCAGGCCAGGAGACGGACCATCCTACGAGCAGTACTTC. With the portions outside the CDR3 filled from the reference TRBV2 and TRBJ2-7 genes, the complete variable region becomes EPEVTQTPSHQVTQMGQEVILRCVPISNHLYFYWYRQILGQKVEFLVSFYNNEISEKSEIFDDQFSVERPDGSNFTLKIRSTKLEDSAMYFCASRPGDGPSYEQYFGPGTRLTVT.